This is a list of T cell receptor beta chains from one sample in a study of blood T cell repertoires in COVID-19. Generated by immunoSEQ multiplex PCR, the TCRdb table keeps only in-frame clones and is missing some. The table records under 250,000 clones, 65% to 90% of them present only once. The source material was peripheral blood. These receptors were taken from a woman aged 70 to 79 with COVID-19, enrolled during active disease. Each CDR3 is given with its conserved first and last residue. Clone size appears in some rows only: once, few, many, or a class for an expanded clone.

abundance: -; v_gene: TRBV30; j_gene: TRBJ1-1; CDR3aa: CAWSGQGGTEAFF
abundance: -; v_gene: TRBV9; j_gene: TRBJ2-2; CDR3aa: CASTWGVAANTGELFF
abundance: -; v_gene: TRBV27; j_gene: TRBJ1-3; CDR3aa: CASKLTGNPGNTIYF
abundance: -; v_gene: TRBV9; j_gene: TRBJ2-1; CDR3aa: CASSATSDSYNEQFF
abundance: -; v_gene: TRBV11-3; j_gene: TRBJ2-7; CDR3aa: CASSLFGGGGSYEQYF
abundance: -; v_gene: TRBV4-3; j_gene: TRBJ2-1; CDR3aa: CASSQLAGGPQSSYNEQFF
abundance: -; v_gene: TRBV7-9; j_gene: TRBJ2-5; CDR3aa: CASSLTRGQETQYF
abundance: -; v_gene: TRBV18; j_gene: TRBJ1-2; CDR3aa: CASSQGTGDYGYTF
abundance: -; v_gene: TRBV6-1; j_gene: TRBJ1-2; CDR3aa: CASSEAGRNYGYTF
abundance: -; v_gene: TRBV5-1; j_gene: TRBJ2-7; CDR3aa: CASSLEQFSYEQYF
abundance: -; v_gene: TRBV19; j_gene: TRBJ2-4; CDR3aa: CASSSIEGRQNIQYF
abundance: -; v_gene: TRBV6-2/TRBV6-3; j_gene: TRBJ2-7; CDR3aa: CASSYGTSGYEQYF
abundance: -; v_gene: TRBV7-8; j_gene: TRBJ1-1; CDR3aa: CASSLELSGEAFF
abundance: -; v_gene: TRBV5-5; j_gene: TRBJ1-4; CDR3aa: CASTPGELNEKLFF
abundance: -; v_gene: TRBV11-2; j_gene: TRBJ1-4; CDR3aa: CASSRGAGYNEKLFF
abundance: -; v_gene: TRBV5-8; j_gene: TRBJ1-5; CDR3aa: CASSLGAGVSNQPQHF
abundance: -; v_gene: TRBV7-6; j_gene: TRBJ2-7; CDR3aa: CASSPQGGASGEQYF
abundance: few; v_gene: TRBV5-1; j_gene: TRBJ2-7; CDR3aa: CASRQATSSYEQYF
abundance: -; v_gene: TRBV6-6; j_gene: TRBJ1-4; CDR3aa: CASSRDRGDEKLFF
abundance: -; v_gene: TRBV6-1; j_gene: TRBJ2-7; CDR3aa: CASSELGGPSWEQYF
abundance: few; v_gene: TRBV11-2; j_gene: TRBJ1-2; CDR3aa: CASSPRGWVNYGYTF
abundance: -; v_gene: TRBV5-4; j_gene: TRBJ2-7; CDR3aa: CASRRQDSYEQYF
abundance: once; v_gene: TRBV15; j_gene: TRBJ1-5; CDR3aa: CATSRESYSNQPQHF
abundance: -; v_gene: TRBV2; j_gene: TRBJ2-1; CDR3aa: CASSDGTAYNEQFF
abundance: once; v_gene: TRBV7-3; j_gene: TRBJ2-1; CDR3aa: CASSLNSGNSYNEQFF
abundance: -; v_gene: TRBV10-3; j_gene: TRBJ2-5; CDR3aa: CAISQGQLQETQYF
abundance: -; v_gene: TRBV4-1; j_gene: TRBJ1-1; CDR3aa: CASSRTGALNEAFF
abundance: -; v_gene: TRBV6-5; j_gene: TRBJ1-5; CDR3aa: CASSDTNQPQHF
abundance: -; v_gene: TRBV6-4; j_gene: TRBJ1-5; CDR3aa: CASSSEGGQPQHF
abundance: -; v_gene: TRBV7-2; j_gene: TRBJ2-1; CDR3aa: CASREWRLAGASSYNEQFF
abundance: -; v_gene: TRBV6-5; j_gene: TRBJ1-2; CDR3aa: CASRLTGTNYGYTF
abundance: -; v_gene: TRBV6-5; j_gene: TRBJ2-7; CDR3aa: CASSLQTGLPYEQYF
abundance: -; v_gene: TRBV7-8; j_gene: TRBJ2-5; CDR3aa: CAGLAGGQETQYF
abundance: -; v_gene: TRBV2; j_gene: TRBJ2-7; CDR3aa: CASSESRNTYEQYF
abundance: -; v_gene: TRBV5-1; j_gene: TRBJ2-7; CDR3aa: CASGTGARYEQYF
abundance: -; v_gene: TRBV5-6; j_gene: TRBJ1-6; CDR3aa: CASSLVTGGSSPLHF
abundance: -; v_gene: TRBV28; j_gene: TRBJ2-1; CDR3aa: CASTWGGETYNEQFF
abundance: -; v_gene: TRBV5-1; j_gene: TRBJ2-5; CDR3aa: CASSLVREGLGLSETQYF
abundance: -; v_gene: TRBV19; j_gene: TRBJ1-6; CDR3aa: CASSLPPGQTNSPLHF
abundance: once; v_gene: TRBV27; j_gene: TRBJ2-5; CDR3aa: CASSWGQGEVETQYF
abundance: -; v_gene: TRBV9; j_gene: TRBJ2-1; CDR3aa: CASSAPGQGAVNEQFF
abundance: once; v_gene: TRBV6-4; j_gene: TRBJ1-1; CDR3aa: CASSDSGDRVFF
abundance: -; v_gene: TRBV5-1; j_gene: TRBJ2-1; CDR3aa: CASSFTGRSPSYNEQFF
abundance: -; v_gene: TRBV7-3; j_gene: TRBJ2-5; CDR3aa: CASSPGPGAGETQYF
abundance: -; v_gene: TRBV6-1; j_gene: TRBJ1-2; CDR3aa: CASSDRQGAGYGYTF
abundance: -; v_gene: TRBV7-3; j_gene: TRBJ2-7; CDR3aa: CASSLGLNNEQYF
abundance: once; v_gene: TRBV2; j_gene: TRBJ1-3; CDR3aa: CASSYRGPGNTIYF
abundance: -; v_gene: TRBV4-2; j_gene: TRBJ1-2; CDR3aa: CASSLQLPGQKFYGYTF
abundance: -; v_gene: TRBV4-2; j_gene: TRBJ2-1; CDR3aa: CASSRRDSYNEQFF
abundance: -; v_gene: TRBV6-2/TRBV6-3; j_gene: TRBJ1-1; CDR3aa: CASSYSRANTEAFF
abundance: few; v_gene: TRBV6-5; j_gene: TRBJ1-4; CDR3aa: CASSRSGGADEKLFF
abundance: -; v_gene: TRBV6-5; j_gene: TRBJ2-3; CDR3aa: CASSPGHLSTDTQYF
abundance: -; v_gene: TRBV4-3; j_gene: TRBJ1-5; CDR3aa: CASSPFRGSNQPQHF
abundance: -; v_gene: TRBV12-5; j_gene: TRBJ2-2; CDR3aa: CASGLGIAGGRTGELFF
abundance: -; v_gene: TRBV5-6; j_gene: TRBJ2-7; CDR3aa: CASSYDSTGGYEQYF